This entry features one TCR beta chain sequence. Some clones are missing from TCRdb's copy, which holds only in-frame ones; the method was immunoSEQ multiplex PCR. This table has 50,000 to 75,000 clones, roughly 90% appearing once. The data belong to a study of OX40 agonist ivuxolimab in advanced cancers. About the research overall: The study gave patients intravenous ivuxolimab at 0.01 to 10 mg/kg every 2 weeks. Patients assigned to dose escalation were diagnosed with hepatocellular carcinoma, melanoma, renal cell or head and neck cancer.

Germline V gene data show CDR1 as SGDLS and CDR2 as YYNGEE. Trimming stripped 3 bases from V and 2 bases from J, with 6 bases between. The CDR3 has 14 amino acids. Samples were taken at baseline and on day 1 of cycles 4 and 7. The rearrangement links TRBV9 to TRBJ1-6, with D unresolved. The sequenced sample was CD4+ or CD8+ T cells sorted from blood, obtained in a trial of the OX40 agonist ivuxolimab. This sequence was found in an adult with an advanced solid tumor such as melanoma, head and neck, liver or kidney cancer. The CDR3 DNA reads TGTGCCAGCAGCGGGGGAACCTATAATTCACCCCTCCACTTT. This gives the protein CASSGGTYNSPLHF.